Listed below are T cell receptor beta chains from one sample, sequenced in a study of beta chain features in type 1 diabetes. The method was immunoSEQ multiplex PCR; TCRdb's version includes in-frame clones alone and lacks a portion of them. Among some 350,000 clones listed, 9.6% were seen once. The sample taken for sequencing was central memory CD4+ T cells from blood. The receptors were gathered from a man aged 25 to 45 with type 1 diabetes. CDR3s leave out the opening cysteine and the closing phenylalanine or tryptophan. The order of the fields is V gene, CDR3 length, J gene, CDR3 protein.

TRBV10-3	12	TRBJ2-7	AISDPGLSYEQY
TRBV27	13	TRBJ1-1	ASSPRQGWRTEAF
TRBV7-2	16	TRBJ2-3	ASSLEFGSSGDTDTQY
TRBV6-1	11	TRBJ1-2	ASRATGYYGYT
TRBV11-2	16	TRBJ2-7	ASSTIGQGGPSSYEQY
TRBV28	14	TRBJ1-5	ASSFLLGDGNQPQH
TRBV9	13	TRBJ2-7	ASSVRSSGSHEQY
TRBV4-1	14	TRBJ2-7	ASSQPTRPGGYEQY
TRBV20-1	9	TRBJ2-1	SARGYNEQF
TRBV5-1	13	TRBJ1-3	ASSIQDFPGNTIY
TRBV6-5	12	TRBJ1-1	ASSYSRGGTEAF
TRBV6-6	11	TRBJ1-5	ASRDRTNQPQH
TRBV7-9	14	TRBJ2-2	ASSLWQLQAAGELF
TRBV7-9	13	TRBJ2-5	ASSVTGTGRETQY
TRBV2	12	TRBJ2-1	ASTLAGVDNEQF
TRBV6-5	11	TRBJ1-5	ASGMGSNQPQH
TRBV6-1	13	TRBJ2-7	ASSSREGGNHEQY
TRBV5-1	12	TRBJ1-2	ASSLLGQSYGYT
TRBV7-2	12	TRBJ2-7	ASSTQTGPYEQY
TRBV10-3	11	TRBJ1-2	ASSKGAAYGYT
TRBV7-2	11	TRBJ1-2	ASSPGLEYGYT
TRBV6-1	11	TRBJ2-7	ASRGDLYEEQY
TRBV9	11	TRBJ1-2	ASSGTAKHGYT
TRBV27	14	TRBJ2-2	ASSSRGGLVTGELF
TRBV10-3	11	TRBJ1-4	ASQGSFDEKLF
TRBV5-1	13	TRBJ1-3	ASSSGTALGNTIY
TRBV28	13	TRBJ2-1	ASRTGTSAYNEQF
TRBV27	13	TRBJ2-6	ASSPDTSGANVLT
TRBV29-1	10	TRBJ2-7	SVEKGSYEQY
TRBV7-2	11	TRBJ2-5	ASAGPYQETQY
TRBV29-1	10	TRBJ2-7	SVEKQGTGQY
TRBV7-6	14	TRBJ2-6	ASSLAPDSGANVLT